This T cell receptor (beta chain) originates from a study of Graves' ophthalmopathy and Graves' hyperthyroidism. CDR3 regions of TCR beta were amplified from RNA transcripts. An opening RT-PCR round employed HTBI primers and preceded a second-round multiplex PCR. TCRdb re-called the multiplex PCR reads through MiXCR, storing one row per CDR3 protein. The sample lists a few hundred thousand distinct CDR3 sequences, about 40% occurring once. V lost 4 bases, J lost 3 bases, and 5 bases stayed unmatched. The CDR3 loop spans 14 amino acids. Germline V gene lookup returns CDR1 SQVTM and CDR2 ANQGSEA. Hyperthyroidism patients, all newly diagnosed, had under 2 months' duration and ages of 18 to 65. Other autoimmune diseases, uncontrolled infections, pregnancy or lactation ruled patients out of participation.

Specimen: peripheral blood or thyroid tissue (not recorded which). The chain uses TRBV29-1 and TRBJ1-2; 10 bases match TRBD1. The sequence was obtained from an adult man with Graves' hyperthyroidism. The CDR3 nucleotides read TGCAGCGTTGTTGGGGGACAGGGGTACTATGGCTACACCTTC. It encodes CSVVGGQGYYGYTF.